Each of the 18 T cell receptor beta chains below was sequenced from the same sample in a study of T cell changes during pregnancy in multiple sclerosis. The assay was immunoSEQ multiplex PCR, and TCRdb's table has in-frame clones only and misses some. Of nearly 110,000 clones detected, 85% to 95% appear once; the ten largest clones hold 1.5% to 2%. The sample consisted of peripheral blood, taken after pregnancy. The receptors shown here come from a female donor with multiple sclerosis, enrolled in a pregnancy study.

V and J are TRBV5-4 and TRBJ1-3; D is perhaps TRBD1 (5 bases). This CDR3 contains 16 residues. Trimming cost V 0 bases and J 0 bases, with 10 bases left between them. Germline CDR1 SGHNT, CDR2 YYREEE (reference sequence). CDR3 loop: CASSLGGPSSGNTIYF. The CDR3 DNA reads TGTGCCAGCAGCTTGGGGGGCCCTTCCTCTGGAAACACCATATATTTT.

The rearrangement links TRBV30 to TRBJ2-5, with D possibly being TRBD2 (6 bases). Germline V gene sequence: CDR1 GTSNPN, CDR2 SVGIG (reference sequence). This CDR3 contains 14 residues. The V gene lost 8 bases and the J gene lost 7 bases, with 23 bases spanning the gap. In DNA form, the CDR3 reads TGTGCCCGGTCAGCGGGCTTCCTGGAGGGGACCCAGTACTTC. It is translated as CARSAGFLEGTQYF. The entire variable domain, with the rest obtained from reference TRBV30 and TRBJ2-5, is as follows: SQTIHQWPATLVQPVGSPLSLECTVEGTSNPNLYWYRQAAGRGLQLLFYSVGIGQISSEVPQNLSASRPQDRQFILSSKKLLLSDSGFYLCARSAGFLEGTQYFGPGTRLLVL.

The table lists this clone with a few counts. The V call is TRBV7-2, the J call TRBJ1-3; D is perhaps TRBD1 (6 bases). In germline, CDR1 is SGHTA, CDR2 FQGNSA. CDR3 size: 17 residues. V was trimmed by 2 bases and J by 0 bases, leaving 14 bases between them. The CDR3 DNA follows: TGTGCCAGCAGCTTACCTTTTGACAGGCTCTCTGGAAACACCATATATTTT. It yields the protein CASSLPFDRLSGNTIYF.

The chain joins TRBV27 to TRBJ1-6, with D maybe TRBD1 (5 bases). Deletions cut 10 bases from V and 8 bases from J, with 21 bases between. The length of the CDR3 is 15 residues. Germline lookup yields CDR1 MNHEY and CDR2 SMNVEV (reference sequence). The CDR3 sequence: CATARGQGVDSPLHF. The DNA of the CDR3 is TGTGCCACCGCGCGGGGCCAGGGTGTGGATTCACCCCTCCACTTT.

This rearrangement joins TRBV15 to TRBJ2-2, with 11 bases matching TRBD1. V shed 9 bases and J 0 bases; nucleotides not matched to a gene: 3. Germline V lookup: CDR1 LNHNV, CDR2 YYDKDF (reference sequence). The CDR3 is made up of 15 amino acids. The CDR3 sequence is CATGGQGANTGELFF. The CDR3, as DNA: TGTGCCACGGGGGGACAGGGGGCGAACACCGGGGAGCTGTTTTTT.

CDR3 residues: CASSPDWVSYNEQFF. CDR3 sequence (DNA): TGTGCCAGCAGCCCGGACTGGGTCTCCTACAATGAGCAGTTCTTC. V usage is TRBV5-4 and J usage is TRBJ2-1; D might be TRBD2 (5 bases). From germline, CDR1 is SGHNT and CDR2 YYREEE (reference sequence). The V end lost 4 bases, the J end lost 0 bases, and 11 bases lay between the germline ends. The CDR3 spans 15 residues.

The chain is built from TRBV6-1 and TRBJ2-7; 7 nucleotides align to TRBD2. The CDR3 has 15 amino acids. Germline CDR1 and CDR2: MNHNS and SASEGT. V lost 8 bases to trimming and J lost 1 base; unmatched junction nucleotides: 11. CDR3 sequence reads: CASLIGGGPSYEQYF. The CDR3, as DNA: TGTGCCAGCCTGATAGGCGGGGGACCTTCCTACGAGCAGTACTTC.

The count of this clone is one. This CDR3 is CASSIEGLQSGELFF. The CDR3 nucleotides are TGTGCCAGTAGTATAGAGGGACTACAGAGCGGGGAGCTGTTTTTT. The V call is TRBV19, the J call TRBJ2-2; TRBD2 agrees at 7 bases. The CDR3 covers 15 residues. Germline CDR1 LNHDA, CDR2 SQIVND (reference sequence). The V gene end was trimmed by 0 bases and the J gene end by 7 bases; junction bases not matched to a gene: 5.

CDR3 sequence reads: CASSLQPFGEQYF. In DNA form, the CDR3 reads TGTGCCAGCAGCCTACAGCCCTTTGGCGAGCAGTACTTC. The chain has TRBV6-5 and TRBJ2-7; D is unclear. Germline CDR1 reads MNHEY; CDR2 reads SVGAGI. This CDR3 has 13 residues. Trimming cost V 6 bases and J 6 bases, with 15 bases left between them.

The CDR3 region has the DNA TGTGCCAGCAGCTTTGCTAGCGGGGGCCACAATGAGCAGTTCTTC. Protein: CASSFASGGHNEQFF. The rearrangement uses TRBV7-2 and TRBJ2-1, with 10 bases identical to TRBD2. From germline, CDR1 is SGHTA and CDR2 FQGNSA. V lost 3 bases to trimming and J lost 5 bases; unmatched junction nucleotides: 4. This CDR3 comprises 15 residues.

The V and J genes are TRBV28 and TRBJ2-7, with 8 nucleotides matching TRBD1. This CDR3 is 13 amino acids long. V shed 5 bases and J 6 bases; nucleotides not matched to a gene: 6. Germline CDR1 is MDHEN and CDR2 is SYDVKM. The CDR3 loop is CASSPPDRVEQYF. The CDR3 nucleotides read TGTGCCAGCAGTCCGCCGGACAGGGTCGAGCAGTACTTC.

This chain links TRBV2 with TRBJ1-1, with D possibly TRBD1 on 6 matching bases. The V gene's germline CDR1 is SNHLY and CDR2 FYNNEI. The V end lost 7 bases, the J end lost 1 base, and 13 bases lay between the germline ends. The CDR3 has 14 amino acids. The CDR3 coding sequence is TGTGCCAGCAAAGACAGGACGGGGAACACTGAAGCTTTCTTT. This gives the protein CASKDRTGNTEAFF.

The V and J genes are TRBV27 and TRBJ2-3, with 10 bases fitting TRBD2. The CDR3 consists of 15 residues. The ends lost 5 bases at V and 2 bases at J; junction bases unmatched: 4. Germline loops: CDR1 MNHEY, CDR2 SMNVEV (reference sequence). The chain's CDR3 is CASSSSGRPTDTQYF. CDR3 nucleotides: TGTGCCAGCAGTAGTAGCGGGAGGCCCACAGATACGCAGTATTTT.

The chain recombines TRBV6-6 with TRBJ2-1; 10 bases map to TRBD2. The CDR3 spans 16 residues. Germline assignment: CDR1 MNHNY and CDR2 SVGAGI (reference sequence). The V segment lost 2 bases and the J segment 9 bases; nucleotides outside the gene matches: 10. The CDR3 loop is CASSYGGLARQTEQFF. DNA of the CDR3: TGTGCCAGCAGTTACGGGGGACTAGCGAGACAGACTGAGCAGTTCTTC.

The chain employs TRBV19 and TRBJ1-1, with 7 bases fitting TRBD1. Germline trimming cut 10 bases from V and 2 bases from J; bases unmatched to any gene: 4. CDR3 length: 12 amino acids. The germline gives CDR1 LNHDA, CDR2 SQIVND (reference sequence). CDR3 nucleotide sequence: TGTGCCACCCAGGGGGTTAACACTGAAGCTTTCTTT. It specifies CATQGVNTEAFF.

The chain employs TRBV5-1 and TRBJ2-1, with 13 positions matching TRBD2. Germline V gene lookup returns CDR1 SGHRS and CDR2 YFSETQ. V shed 3 bases and J 7 bases; nucleotides not matched to a gene: 4. There are 15 residues in the CDR3. CDR3 nucleotide sequence: TGCGCCAGCAGCTCGGGACTAGCGGGAATGAATGAGCAGTTCTTC. Its translation is CASSSGLAGMNEQFF.

V is TRBV5-1 and J is TRBJ2-2, with a weak D call TRBD2 (5 bases). V was trimmed by 0 bases and J by 1 base, leaving 10 bases between them. There are 16 residues in the CDR3. CDR1 SGHRS and CDR2 YFSETQ come from the germline V gene. CDR3 sequence (DNA): TGCGCCAGCAGCTTGGAGGCAACTAGGAACACCGGGGAGCTGTTTTTT. It specifies CASSLEATRNTGELFF.

The chain uses TRBV2 and TRBJ2-7, with 8 bases aligning to TRBD1. Germline CDR1 reads SNHLY; CDR2 reads FYNNEI. The CDR3 has 15 residues. V lost 8 bases, J lost 0 bases, and 9 bases stayed unmatched. Here the CDR3 DNA reads TGTGCCAGCTGCGTGGACAGGGCAAGCTCCTACGAGCAGTACTTC. Residues: CASCVDRASSYEQYF.